This section outlines one T cell receptor beta chain sequence together with its context. Its target is unknown. The data derive from a study of post-analysis software for immune sequencing data. Study-level results: Controls' normalized Chao1 diversity significantly exceeded that of multiple sclerosis patients. F measure clustering grouped samples strongly by preparation batch. Patients used roughly five TRBV segments, including TRBV5-6, TRBV5-1 and TRBV20-1, more often than controls.

The TCR beta cDNA libraries carried unique molecular identifiers. The T cell input of roughly 0.85 to 11 million gave a few hundred thousand cDNA molecules. From the PCR reads, TCRdb called clonotypes with MiXCR, one entry per CDR3 protein. The sample carries 650,000 to 900,000 distinct CDR3 sequences, roughly 46% recorded once. The germline V and J ends were trimmed by 7 bases and 2 bases, with 18 bases remaining between them. The CDR3 contains 16 residues. Germline V gene sequence: CDR1 MNHEY, CDR2 SVGAGI. This receptor was taken from a girl aged 10 to 17 with multiple sclerosis. This chain joins TRBV6-5 and TRBJ2-1, with D hard to call. The specimen was blood. DNA for the CDR3: TGTGCCAGCACCAACGGAGTTTTTGGGGCCTACAATGAGCAGTTCTTC. Amino acid sequence: CASTNGVFGAYNEQFF.